This T cell receptor beta chain appears in the sequencing data of a study of shared clonotypes between healthy human individuals. Study findings and constraints: Generation probabilities of non-shared clonotypes were lower (relative to those shared by all four donors). The expectation was that sequencing depth would affect clonotype sharing among donors.

There are 14 residues in the CDR3. Trimming removed 2 bases at V and 3 bases at J, with 10 bases between. Germline values: CDR1 WNHNN, CDR2 SYGVQD (reference sequence). Note on this clone: Its specificity is unknown.

In the source study's methods: ImmunoSEQ junction-only sequences lacked quality scores, so their filtering differed. This table comes from immunoSEQ multiplex PCR, and its TCRdb copy is limited to in-frame clones, with some not included. V and J calls and clone size follow that table, whereas D and trimming were derived from the DNA. The sample yields hundreds of thousands of clones, around 96% seen once. As defined, naive CD8 cells were CD45RO-negative and positively selected for CCR7, with terminally differentiated effector memory CD45RA+ cells excluded. Source material: naive CD8+ T cells sorted from blood. The chain joins TRBV10-1 to TRBJ1-1; D is undetermined. The TCR sequence derives from a woman in her 30s in good health. The DNA of the CDR3 is TGCGCCAGCAGTGAGCCCGGGCTTGACACTGAAGCTTTCTTT. It encodes CASSEPGLDTEAFF.